This T cell receptor beta chain was recovered during a study of T cell repertoires in cytomegalovirus infection. Study at large: Indications came from public TCR beta signatures; they pointed to CMV infection and to a matching HLA type.

This CDR3 region has 13 residues. Trimming took 6 bases from V and 5 from J, leaving 11 bases between them. TCRdb reprocessed the reads via MiXCR and lists one record per CDR3 protein. The sample has roughly 300,000 distinct CDR3 sequences, roughly 25% seen once; the top ten hold about 15%. The chain uses TRBV12-3 or TRBV12-4 and TRBJ2-1; tentatively, D is TRBD1 (5 bases). The specimen sequenced was PBMCs. The receptor was isolated from a human donor in good health (CMV status not recorded). Some clones in this sample may be carry-over from other donors' samples. The CDR3 region has the DNA TGTGCCAGCAGATTGGGGCAGGACAATGAGCAGTTCTTC. It is translated as CASRLGQDNEQFF.